This T cell receptor (beta chain) was captured in a study of cytomegalovirus exposure and HLA in healthy donors. V was cut by 2 bases and J by 6 bases, with 16 bases left in between. The CDR3 totals 15 residues. CDR1 and CDR2 from the germline V gene are SEHNR and FQNEAQ (reference sequence). General study findings and limits: Later, an analysis showed that TCR beta chains associated with HLA were more clonally expanded than others that were equally common. Follow-up analysis later connected one missense variant in DCLRE1C with trimming of TCR beta V- and J-genes. Indistinguishable V segments such as TRBV6-2 and TRBV6-3 were excluded. Cytomegalovirus-associated status was assigned to 150 or so TCR beta chains.

With regard to this clone: Its antigen is not identified.

PCR used 60 Vbeta primers and 13 Jbeta primers. Sequencing was performed with immunoSEQ multiplex PCR; in TCRdb, only in-frame clones are kept and a portion is missing. Among about 160,000 clones listed, around 75% were seen once. This rearrangement joins TRBV7-9 to TRBJ1-2; D perhaps matches TRBD1 (5 bases). The TCR originated in a male donor in good health and CMV-seronegative. The sample was PBMCs. This chain's CDR3 is CASSLITSLGDGYTF. The CDR3 region has the DNA TGTGCCAGCAGCTTAATAACTTCCCTAGGGGATGGCTACACCTTC. The full variable domain, rest sourced from reference TRBV7-9 and TRBJ1-2, is DTGVSQNPRHKITKRGQNVTFRCDPISEHNRLYWYRQTLGQGPEFLTYFQNEAQLEKSRLLSDRFSAERPKGSFSTLEIQRTEQGDSAMYLCASSLITSLGDGYTFGSGTRLTVV.